There are a few counts of the clone carrying this TCR beta chain. The participants were between 18 and 89 years old and came from some 25 US areas. Germline values: CDR1 KGHSH, CDR2 LQKENI. This CDR3 region has 15 residues. J gave up 8 bases and V 3 bases, and 9 bases lay outside the gene matches. The data belong to a study of blood T cell repertoires in COVID-19. In the study overall: Researchers got acute and convalescent COVID-19 samples from the United States, Italy and Spain. T cells, B-cell-depleted T cells, or PBMCs supplied cDNA or gDNA.

As originally analysed: For nucleated cells, counts were estimated from reference gene primer amplification. The repertoire was sequenced with immunoSEQ multiplex PCR; TCRdb's copy has only in-frame clones and lacks some. That table furnishes V, J and clone size, whereas the DNA furnished D and trimming. This sample has approximately 240,000 clones; 70% to 85% occur once, and the top ten carry approximately 1.3%. The TCR originated in a woman between 40 and 50 years old with acute COVID-19. The genes are TRBV18 and TRBJ1-4; TRBD1 aligns across 7 bases. Sequences were obtained from PBMCs or T cells enriched from blood (not recorded which). The CDR3 region is CASSPAGTDREKLFF. In nucleotides, the CDR3 is TGTGCCAGCTCACCTGCGGGGACAGATCGGGAAAAACTGTTTTTT.